The 15 T cell receptor beta chains presented below share a single source sample, sequenced in a study of Graves' ophthalmopathy and Graves' hyperthyroidism. Amplification of TCR beta CDR3 regions used RNA transcripts. HTBI-primed RT-PCR formed the first round, and a multiplex PCR formed the second. TCRdb re-derived calls from the multiplex PCR reads in MiXCR, one entry per CDR3 protein. The data hold hundreds of thousands of distinct CDR3 sequences, with about 40% observed a single time. Sequenced: peripheral blood. These receptors came from an adult man with Graves' ophthalmopathy.

The chain couples TRBV7-1 to TRBJ1-2; TRBD1 matches at 8 bases. TRBV7-1 is classed as an ORF, of uncertain function. V shed 2 bases, J shed 8 bases, and the junction held 16 bases outside the gene matches. CDR3 size: 17 residues. The CDR3 protein is CASSSLLPAGGLRGYTF. CDR3 DNA: TGTGCCAGCAGCTCACTCCTCCCGGCAGGGGGCCTTAGGGGCTACACCTTC.

A remark on this clonotype: Since no conserved phenylalanine or tryptophan closes the CDR3, a read error is the likely cause. The chain is built from TRBV2 and TRBJ1-6, with D unresolved. This CDR3 is 14 amino acids long. Germline V lookup: CDR1 SNHLY, CDR2 FYNNEI. Between the trimmed V and J ends, which lost 6 bases and 7 bases, there was a span of 13 bases. The CDR3 reads CASRGRVGNSPLHL. Here the CDR3 DNA reads TGTGCCAGCAGGGGGAGGGTGGGAAATTCACCCCTCCACCTT.

This clonotype appeared many times. The chain recombines TRBV10-3 with TRBJ1-1, with 7 bases identical to TRBD1. Trimming at V came to 0 bases and at J to 0 bases, leaving 4 bases not matched to a gene. CDR3 length equals 16 residues. Germline-derived CDR1 and CDR2 are ENHRY and SYGVKD. The CDR3 spells CAISESDRLMNTEAFF. As DNA, the CDR3 is TGTGCCATCAGTGAGTCGGACAGGCTGATGAACACTGAAGCTTTCTTT.

Regarding this clonotype: The junction departs from the called germline gene at one end, perhaps through a read error. V gene TRBV10-3 combines with J gene TRBJ1-1, with unresolved D. Germline CDR1 is ENHRY and CDR2 is SYGVKD. The CDR3 contains 10 residues. CDR3 sequence reads: CATLKTEAFF. CDR3 nucleotide sequence: TGTGCCACGCTGAAGACTGAAGCTTTCTTT.

The CDR3 region is CASRPGQGPLYKGYTF. The CDR3 nucleotides read TGTGCCAGCAGGCCGGGACAGGGCCCCCTCTATAAAGGCTACACCTTC. The chain recombines TRBV5-8 with TRBJ1-2; 9 nucleotides align to TRBD1. Per germline, CDR1 SGHTS and CDR2 YDEGEE. This CDR3 has 16 residues. Unmatched junction bases numbered 16, after V lost 5 bases and J lost 8 bases.

The V call is TRBV25-1, the J call TRBJ1-6; 9 bases agree with TRBD1. Germline V gives CDR1 MGHDK, CDR2 SYGVNS. The CDR3 covers 13 residues. This CDR3 is CAREGQGPSPLHF. CDR3 in DNA: TGTGCTAGAGAGGGACAGGGCCCTTCACCCCTCCACTTT.

The V and J genes are TRBV19 and TRBJ2-2; TRBD2 is a possible D gene (5 bases). The CDR3 contains 15 residues. Trimming took off 5 bases at V and 1 base at J, with 11 bases between the two ends. Germline loops: CDR1 LNHDA, CDR2 SQIVND (reference sequence). The CDR3 DNA follows: TGTGCCAGTAGTTCGGGGTCAGGGAACACCGGGGAGCTGTTTTTT. Protein: CASSSGSGNTGELFF. Together with reference TRBV19 and TRBJ2-2, the CDR3 gives the full variable domain: DGGITQSPKYLFRKEGQNVTLSCEQNLNHDAMYWYRQDPGQGLRLIYYSQIVNDFQKGDIAEGYSVSREKKESFPLTVTSAQKNPTAFYLCASSSGSGNTGELFFGEGSRLTVL.

A remark on this clonotype: At one boundary the junction diverges from the germline segment, which might be a read error. This chain links TRBV19 with TRBJ1-1; 7 bases match TRBD1. The CDR3 covers 13 residues. Germline CDR1 and CDR2: LNHDA and SQIVND (reference sequence). CDR3 DNA: TGCGCCAGCAGCCAACCAGGGGGCACTGAAGCTTTCTTT. Protein: CASSQPGGTEAFF.

The V gene is TRBV7-9, the J gene TRBJ1-3, with D unresolved. The CDR3 has 14 residues. Trimming cost V 5 bases and J 7 bases, with 15 bases left between them. Germline V gene data show CDR1 as SEHNR and CDR2 as FQNEAQ (reference sequence). The CDR3: CASSALSGRNTIYF. In nucleotides, the CDR3 is TGTGCCAGCAGCGCCCTCAGCGGGAGGAACACCATATATTTT.

This clonotype occurred many times. The chain has TRBV9 and TRBJ1-2; D gene uncertain. Deletions cut 7 bases from V and 6 bases from J, with 22 bases between. Germline V gene data show CDR1 as SGDLS and CDR2 as YYNGEE. The CDR3 is 15 residues long. CDR3 amino acids: CASARPGNLLNGYTF. For the CDR3, the DNA is TGTGCCAGCGCCAGGCCAGGAAACCTCTTAAATGGCTACACCTTC. The full variable domain, its missing parts supplied by reference TRBV9 and TRBJ1-2, is DSGVTQTPKHLITATGQRVTLRCSPRSGDLSVYWYQQSLDQGLQFLIQYYNGEERAKGNILERFSAQQFPDLHSELNLSSLELGDSALYFCASARPGNLLNGYTFGSGTRLTVV.

The rearrangement links TRBV15 to TRBJ2-5, with unresolved D. V lost 0 bases and J lost 9, with 11 bases in between. This CDR3 is 13 amino acids long. The V gene's germline CDR1 is LNHNV and CDR2 YYDKDF (reference sequence). The chain's CDR3 is CATSRDSYQPQYF. For the CDR3, the DNA is TGTGCCACCAGCAGAGATAGTTATCAGCCCCAGTACTTC.

This clonotype has a count of ten or more. The chain is built from TRBV19 and TRBJ1-1, with a weak D call TRBD1 (5 bases). The CDR3 is made up of 14 amino acids. V lost 4 bases and J lost 0, with 9 bases in between. CDR1 is LNHDA, CDR2 SQIVND, per germline (reference sequence). In DNA form, the CDR3 reads TGTGCCAGTAGTACAGCACAGGTGAACACTGAAGCTTTCTTT. Its protein is CASSTAQVNTEAFF. Drawing the rest from reference TRBV19 and TRBJ1-1, the complete variable domain is DGGITQSPKYLFRKEGQNVTLSCEQNLNHDAMYWYRQDPGQGLRLIYYSQIVNDFQKGDIAEGYSVSREKKESFPLTVTSAQKNPTAFYLCASSTAQVNTEAFFGQGTRLTVV.

Written as DNA, the CDR3 is TGCAGCGTACTGGAGGACTATGGCTACACCTTC. This sequence encodes CSVLEDYGYTF. J is TRBJ1-2 and V is TRBV29-1; D is unresolved. CDR1 SQVTM and CDR2 ANQGSEA come from the germline V gene. Trimming left V 6 bases short and J 3 bases short, with 8 bases between. This CDR3 has 11 residues.

This clonotype was recorded a few times. The chain couples TRBV6-5 to TRBJ1-1; 8 positions agree with TRBD1. The CDR3 is 15 amino acids. Germline V gives CDR1 MNHEY, CDR2 SVGAGI. V lost 5 bases and J lost 5; bases outside the gene matches: 10. The CDR3: CASSASGQGRTEAFF. In DNA, the CDR3 is TGTGCCAGCAGTGCGTCTGGACAGGGTAGAACTGAAGCTTTCTTT.

Details on this clonotype: Since the CDR3 does not end with the conserved phenylalanine or tryptophan, this likely comes from a read error. The V and J genes are TRBV12-3 or TRBV12-4 and TRBJ2-7; D is unclear. CDR3 length: 11 amino acids. Trimming removed 3 bases from V and 7 bases from J, with 7 bases in between. The CDR3 here is CASSLVGEQYL. CDR3 DNA sequence: TGTGCCAGCAGTTTGGTGGGGGAGCAGTACCTC.